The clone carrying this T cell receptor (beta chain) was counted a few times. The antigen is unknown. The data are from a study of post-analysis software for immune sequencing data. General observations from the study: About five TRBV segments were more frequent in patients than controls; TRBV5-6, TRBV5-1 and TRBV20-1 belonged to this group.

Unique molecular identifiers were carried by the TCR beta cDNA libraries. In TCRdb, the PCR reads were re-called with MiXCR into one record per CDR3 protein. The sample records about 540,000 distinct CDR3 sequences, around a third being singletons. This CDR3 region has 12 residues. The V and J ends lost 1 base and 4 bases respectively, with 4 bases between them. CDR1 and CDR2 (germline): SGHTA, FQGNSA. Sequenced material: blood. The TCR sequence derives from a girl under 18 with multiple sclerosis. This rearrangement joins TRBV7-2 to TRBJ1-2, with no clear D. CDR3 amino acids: CASSLVRYGYTF. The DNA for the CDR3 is TGTGCCAGCAGCTTAGTACGCTATGGCTACACCTTC.